One sample yielded the 8 T cell receptor beta chains listed below, sequenced in a study of CXCR3-negative and CXCR3-positive naive CD8 T cells (dated by TCRdb to between 2019 and 2020). The sequencing machine was a NextSeq 550. The Human TCR Profiling Kit (MiLaboratory) was used to prepare UMI-labeled 5' RACE TRB cDNA libraries. Once TCRdb had reprocessed the reads, it stored one entry per CDR3 protein sequence and supplied no DNA. The table of this sample itemizes some 61,000 distinct CDR3 sequences. The biggest ten clones account for roughly 4.2% of the sample. Sample: naive CXCR3- CD8+ T cells from blood. The cell subset or site label, as the study defines it: CD45RO-CCR7+CD27+CD95- naive CD8+ T cells lacking CXCR3 (TNR3-). Receptor source: a human donor in good health. Some clones in this sample may be carry-over from other donors' samples.

This rearrangement joins TRBV12-3 or TRBV12-4 to TRBJ2-1; checking the TCRdb D call of TRBD2 is not possible without DNA. The CDR3 length is 13 residues. The CDR3 sequence: CASSPLGYNEQFF.

This chain uses TRBV7-2 with TRBJ2-7; TCRdb lists TRBD2, though no DNA is available to test this call. The CDR3 sequence is 12 residues long. Germline assignment: CDR1 SGHTA and CDR2 FQGNSA. CDR3 in amino acids: CASSPGGVEQYF.

The chain couples TRBV5-4 to TRBJ1-1; TCRdb's D call of TRBD1 is untestable without DNA. The CDR3 covers 14 residues. From germline, CDR1 is SGHNT and CDR2 YYREEE (reference sequence). CDR3: CASSPGPLNTEAFF.

The CDR3 loop is CASSSLTSLPHNSPLHF. The chain employs TRBV28 and TRBJ1-6. Germline-derived CDR1 and CDR2 are MDHEN and SYDVKM. This CDR3 contains 17 residues.

CDR3 amino acids: CASSSSTGPYYGYTF. V is TRBV7-9 and J is TRBJ1-2; TCRdb indicates TRBD1, and absent DNA this call remains unverified. Germline V gives CDR1 SEHNR, CDR2 FQNEAQ (reference sequence). This CDR3 has 15 amino acids.

The chain uses TRBV7-3 and TRBJ1-1. Germline V gene lookup returns CDR1 SGHTA and CDR2 FQGTGA. This CDR3 is 14 amino acids long. The CDR3 here is CASSPYPQNTEAFF.

V and J are TRBV7-2 and TRBJ2-5; the D call from TCRdb, TRBD1, cannot be confirmed without DNA. Germline CDR1 and CDR2: SGHTA and FQGNSA. The CDR3 spans 18 residues. CDR3 protein: CASSLTLAGVLDFGAQYF. Variable domain in full (rest from reference TRBV7-2 and TRBJ2-5): GAGVSQSPSNKVTEKGKDVELRCDPISGHTALYWYRQSLGQGLEFLIYFQGNSAPDKSGLPSDRFSAERTGGSVSTLTIQRTQQEDSAVYLCASSLTLAGVLDFGAQYFGPGTRLLVL.

The chain has TRBV7-8 and TRBJ2-5; TCRdb lists TRBD2, though no DNA is available to test this call. CDR1 is SGHVS and CDR2 is FQNEAQ in the germline V gene. The CDR3 consists of 15 residues. The CDR3 region is CASRPGGGYQETQYF.